This record looks at one TCR beta chain sequence and its context. No cognate antigen has been identified for it. Base qualities are not at hand, and no much larger clone is one base apart. Healthy HIV-negative adults with no recently reported acute infections or vaccinations were included as donors. All donors were Caucasian adults living in Nashville, Tennessee, USA. CD4+ T cells were enriched through magnetic negative selection, after which naive cells were positively selected on CD45RA and the remaining negative fraction served as the memory subset. Blood was obtained by leukapheresis, after which PBMCs were separated by Ficoll-Histopaque density gradient centrifugation and cryopreserved in liquid nitrogen vapor phase. Analytical flow cytometry was used to check the purity and quantity of each magnetically sorted T cell population. Genomic DNA was isolated from each sorted fraction and quantified by UV absorbance on a Nanodrop 2000c.

V loses 5 bases, J loses 0 bases, and the germline ends lie 12 bases apart. The CDR3 numbers 15 residues from cysteine through phenylalanine. Here the CDR3 DNA is all that survives: 45 bases in frame from base 1. Looking up the germline V gene yields CDR1 SGHTA and CDR2 FQGNSA. The sample comes from a study of shared clonotypes between healthy human individuals (dated by TCRdb to about 2020). The study in broad terms: The cohort comprised a couple of women and a few men aged 18 to 49 years. Per donor, three plates each were used for CD4 naive and CD4 memory, two for CD8 naive, and one for CD8 memory. To estimate repertoire size and how much clonotype sharing occurs between individuals, the study deeply sequenced the blood TCR repertoires of about five healthy adults. Libraries were prepared and TCR repertoires were sequenced by different laboratories using diverse techniques, in order to increase sequencing depth and limit assay-specific biases. Between about 0.94 and 8.9 billion PBMCs per donor were obtained by leukapheresis. Here is what the overall study found, with its caveats: Even with the large sequencing depth, rarefaction of the sorted-subset datasets indicated that sequencing was incomplete. Sharing across a few donors was observed for approximately 5% of naive CD4, less than 4% of naive CD8, 2% to 2.5% of memory CD4, and around 0.42% of memory CD8 clonotypes. Sampling was limited to blood, and TCR repertoires in tissue likely differ from TCR repertoires in blood. Larger estimated clonotype richness was generally found for naive subsets than for memory subsets. Higher generation probabilities were observed for clonotypes shared by all four sorted-subset donors than for non-shared clonotypes. Because the study included a small number of donors, the genetic and exposure-history diversity represented was limited. Pairwise subsampling indicated that sequencing depth was expected to affect the degree of clonotype sharing among donors.

TCR CDR3 regions were amplified from genomic DNA by multiplex PCR using the deep immunoSEQ assay. Extracted genomic DNA from each cell subset was distributed evenly across all wells of several immunoSEQ 96-well plates, and each plate was treated as a replicate. For sorted subsets, about 220 ng of genomic DNA, equivalent to some 30,000 T cell genomes, went into each replicate PCR. The purified libraries were quantified using a Qubit 3.0 fluorometer, sized with a Bioanalyzer 2100, and then quantified again using the KAPA Library Quantification kit. Every immunoSEQ 96-well plate was sequenced on a separate single-read 150-cycle Illumina NextSeq 550 flow cell. The original pipeline was this. Because the immunoSEQ output included only junctional sequences and no quality scores, the filtering could not be the same as the filtering used for full-length reads. To assign V/J genes and CDR3, sequences were annotated against IMGT germline references using PyIR, a Python wrapper for IgBLAST v1.9. Reads were filtered out if the reads had weak V/J assignments (E-value above 1e-6), no CDR3, stop codons, out-of-frame junctions, or ambiguous translated residues. V3J clonotypes were defined as sequences sharing an identical inferred V gene, J gene, and CDR3 amino acid sequence. The percentage overlap between two repertoires was calculated by dividing the number of shared unique clonotypes by the size of the smaller repertoire. Three approaches were used to assess repertoire richness: RTK rarefaction, the Chao1 estimator, and Recon v2.1 estimates of unobserved clonotypes. OLGA was used to compute generation probabilities for all TCRbeta clonotypes that the gDNA method yielded from several donors. This immuneACCESS table, as held by TCRdb, lists in-frame sequences with V and J called but not all clones. Of the missing ones, under half trace to an unresolved V gene in checked studies; the others have no known cause. V, J and clone size are those of that table, while D and trimming were read from the DNA. The sample has around 940,000 clones on record, 70% to 85% of them singletons. The top ten clonotypes cover approximately 1.5% of the sample.

This clonotype was obtained from a man in his late teens or twenties in good health. The sequencing input was memory CD4+ T cells sorted from blood. According to the study, the label for this sample's cell subset or site signals: CD45RA-negative fraction. The V and J genes are TRBV7-2 and TRBJ2-3; too little of a D gene remains to name it. The DNA sequence follows: TGTGCCAGCAGCCCAGGTTTTAGAAGCACAGATACGCAGTATTTT. It translates to CASSPGFRSTDTQYF. Beyond the CDR3, the reference TRBV7-2 and TRBJ2-3 genes provide the residues; the full variable domain reads: GAGVSQSPSNKVTEKGKDVELRCDPISGHTALYWYRQSLGQGLEFLIYFQGNSAPDKSGLPSDRFSAERTGGSVSTLTIQRTQQEDSAVYLCASSPGFRSTDTQYFGPGTRLTVL.